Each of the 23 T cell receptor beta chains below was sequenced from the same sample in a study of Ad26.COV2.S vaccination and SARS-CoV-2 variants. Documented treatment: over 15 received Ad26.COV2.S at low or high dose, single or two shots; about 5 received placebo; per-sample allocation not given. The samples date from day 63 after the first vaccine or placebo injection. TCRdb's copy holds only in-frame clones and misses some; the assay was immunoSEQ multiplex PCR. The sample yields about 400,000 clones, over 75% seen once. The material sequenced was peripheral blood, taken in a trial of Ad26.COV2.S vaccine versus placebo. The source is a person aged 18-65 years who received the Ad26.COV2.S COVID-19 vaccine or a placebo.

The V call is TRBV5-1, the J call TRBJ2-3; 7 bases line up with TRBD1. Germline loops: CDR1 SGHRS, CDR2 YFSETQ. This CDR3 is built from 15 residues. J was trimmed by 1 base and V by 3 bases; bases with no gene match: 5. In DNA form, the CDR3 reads TGCGCCAGCAGCTACTCCGGGACAGGCACAGATACGCAGTATTTT. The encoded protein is CASSYSGTGTDTQYF.

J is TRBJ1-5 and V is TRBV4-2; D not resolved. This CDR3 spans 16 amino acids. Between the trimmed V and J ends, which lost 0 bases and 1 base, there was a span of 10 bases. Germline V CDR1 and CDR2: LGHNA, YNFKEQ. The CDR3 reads CASSQEWQTSNQPQHF. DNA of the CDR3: TGTGCCAGCAGCCAAGAGTGGCAGACAAGCAATCAGCCCCAGCATTTT.

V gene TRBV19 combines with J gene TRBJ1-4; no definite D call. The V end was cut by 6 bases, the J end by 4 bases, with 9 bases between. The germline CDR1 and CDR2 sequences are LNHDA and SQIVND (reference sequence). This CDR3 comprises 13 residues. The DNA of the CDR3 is TGTGCCAGTAGAGCTGTTTTTAATGAAAAACTGTTTTTT. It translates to CASRAVFNEKLFF.

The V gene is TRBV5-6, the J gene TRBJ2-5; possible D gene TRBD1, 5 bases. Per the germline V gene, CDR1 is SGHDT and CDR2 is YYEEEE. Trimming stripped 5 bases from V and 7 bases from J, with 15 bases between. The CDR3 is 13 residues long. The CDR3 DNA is TGTGCCAGCAGGGTGACAGCTACCGGGACCCAGTACTTC. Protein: CASRVTATGTQYF.

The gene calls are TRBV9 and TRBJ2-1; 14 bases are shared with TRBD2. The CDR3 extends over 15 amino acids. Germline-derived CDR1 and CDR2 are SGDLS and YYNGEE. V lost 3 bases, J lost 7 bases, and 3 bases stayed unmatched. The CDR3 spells CASSGGTSGSNEQFF. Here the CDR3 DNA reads TGTGCCAGCAGCGGCGGGACTAGCGGGAGTAATGAGCAGTTCTTC.

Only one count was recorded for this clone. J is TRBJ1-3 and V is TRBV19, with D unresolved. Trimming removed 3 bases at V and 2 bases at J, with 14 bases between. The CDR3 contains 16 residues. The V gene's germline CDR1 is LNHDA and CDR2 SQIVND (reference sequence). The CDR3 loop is CASSIPVGFAGNTIYF. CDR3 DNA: TGTGCCAGTAGTATTCCAGTGGGCTTCGCTGGAAACACCATATATTTT.

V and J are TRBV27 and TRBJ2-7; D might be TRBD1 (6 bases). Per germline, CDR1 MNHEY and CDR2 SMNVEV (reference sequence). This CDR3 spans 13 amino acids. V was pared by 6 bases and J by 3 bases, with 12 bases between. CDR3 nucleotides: TGTGCCAGCAGGCTGGTACAGGGCTACGAGCAGTACTTC. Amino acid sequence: CASRLVQGYEQYF.

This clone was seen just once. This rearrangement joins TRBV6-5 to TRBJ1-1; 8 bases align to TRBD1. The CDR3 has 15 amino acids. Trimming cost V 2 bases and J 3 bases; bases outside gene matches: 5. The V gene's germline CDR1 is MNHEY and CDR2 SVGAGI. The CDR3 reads CASSYAGQGYTEAFF. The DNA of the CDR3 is TGTGCCAGCAGTTACGCCGGACAGGGTTACACTGAAGCTTTCTTT.

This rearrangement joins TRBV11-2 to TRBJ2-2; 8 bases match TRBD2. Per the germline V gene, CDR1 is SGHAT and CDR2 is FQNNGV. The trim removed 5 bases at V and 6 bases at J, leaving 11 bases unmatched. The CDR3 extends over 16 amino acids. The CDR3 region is CASSRGGLSFSGELFF. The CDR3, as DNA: TGTGCCAGCAGCCGGGGGGGACTATCCTTCTCCGGGGAGCTGTTTTTT.

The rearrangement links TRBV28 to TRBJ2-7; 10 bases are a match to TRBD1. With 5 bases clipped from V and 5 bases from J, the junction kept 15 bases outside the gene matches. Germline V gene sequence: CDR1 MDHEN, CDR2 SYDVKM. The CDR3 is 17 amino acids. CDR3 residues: CASSPDKRDRGGHEQYF. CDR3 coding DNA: TGTGCCAGCAGTCCTGATAAGAGGGACAGGGGAGGACACGAGCAGTACTTC.

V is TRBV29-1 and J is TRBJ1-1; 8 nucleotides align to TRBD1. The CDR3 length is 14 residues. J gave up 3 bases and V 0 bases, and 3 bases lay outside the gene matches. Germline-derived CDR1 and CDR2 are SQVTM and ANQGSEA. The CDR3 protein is CSVEEGRGHTEAFF. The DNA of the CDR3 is TGCAGCGTTGAAGAGGGCAGGGGGCACACTGAAGCTTTCTTT.

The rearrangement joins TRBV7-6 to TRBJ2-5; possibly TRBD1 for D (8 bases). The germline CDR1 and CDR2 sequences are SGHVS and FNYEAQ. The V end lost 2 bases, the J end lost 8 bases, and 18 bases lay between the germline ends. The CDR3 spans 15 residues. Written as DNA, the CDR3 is TGTGCCAGCAGCTTACGCCAGGGGGCGGGGGCCACCCAGTACTTC. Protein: CASSLRQGAGATQYF.

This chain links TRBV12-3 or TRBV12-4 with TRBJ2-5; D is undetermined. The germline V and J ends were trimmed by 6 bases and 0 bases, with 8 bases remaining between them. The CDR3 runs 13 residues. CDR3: CASRTRNQETQYF. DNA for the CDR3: TGTGCCAGCAGGACCCGGAACCAAGAGACCCAGTACTTC.

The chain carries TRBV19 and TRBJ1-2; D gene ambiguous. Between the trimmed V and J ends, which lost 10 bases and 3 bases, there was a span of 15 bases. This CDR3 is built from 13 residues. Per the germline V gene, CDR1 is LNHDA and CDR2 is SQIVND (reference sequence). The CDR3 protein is CATATDRDYGYTF. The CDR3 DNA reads TGTGCCACCGCTACGGACCGAGACTATGGCTACACCTTC.

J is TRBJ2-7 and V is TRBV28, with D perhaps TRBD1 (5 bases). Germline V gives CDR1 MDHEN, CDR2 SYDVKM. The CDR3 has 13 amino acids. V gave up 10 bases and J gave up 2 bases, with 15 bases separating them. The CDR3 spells CATRRQGAYEQYF. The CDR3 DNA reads TGTGCCACACGTCGGCAGGGCGCCTACGAGCAGTACTTC.

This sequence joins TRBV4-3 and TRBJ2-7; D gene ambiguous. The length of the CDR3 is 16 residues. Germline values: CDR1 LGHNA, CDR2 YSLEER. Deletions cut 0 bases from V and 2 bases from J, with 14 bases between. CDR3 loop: CASSQDPRARTYEQYF. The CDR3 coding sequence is TGCGCCAGCAGCCAAGATCCCAGAGCCAGGACCTACGAGCAGTACTTC.

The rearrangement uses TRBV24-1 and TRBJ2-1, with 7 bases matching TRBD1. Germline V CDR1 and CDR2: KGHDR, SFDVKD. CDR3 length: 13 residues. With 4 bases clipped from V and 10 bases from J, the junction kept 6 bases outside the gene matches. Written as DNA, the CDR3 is TGTGCCACCAGTGACCCACGGGACAGAGAGCAGTTCTTC. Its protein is CATSDPRDREQFF.

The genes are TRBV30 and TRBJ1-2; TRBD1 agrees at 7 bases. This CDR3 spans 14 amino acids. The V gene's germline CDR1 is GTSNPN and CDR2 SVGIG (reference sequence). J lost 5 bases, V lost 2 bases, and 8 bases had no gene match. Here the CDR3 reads CAWSYGAGGYGYTF. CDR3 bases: TGTGCCTGGAGTTACGGGGCAGGGGGTTATGGCTACACCTTC.

The CDR3 loop reads CASSPSGSGTDTQYF. CDR3 DNA: TGCGCCAGCAGCCCTAGCGGGAGTGGCACAGATACGCAGTATTTT. The rearrangement joins TRBV4-3 to TRBJ2-3; 10 nucleotides agree with TRBD2. The CDR3 runs to 15 residues. The V gene's germline CDR1 is LGHNA and CDR2 YSLEER. The trim removed 4 bases at V and 1 base at J, leaving 2 bases unmatched.

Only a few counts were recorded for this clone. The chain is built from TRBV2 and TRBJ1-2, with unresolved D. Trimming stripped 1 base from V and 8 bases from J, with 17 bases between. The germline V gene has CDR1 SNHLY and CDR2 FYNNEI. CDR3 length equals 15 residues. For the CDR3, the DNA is TGTGCCAGCAGTGAAGAGAACTATCCACCCTACGGCTACACCTTC. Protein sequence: CASSEENYPPYGYTF.

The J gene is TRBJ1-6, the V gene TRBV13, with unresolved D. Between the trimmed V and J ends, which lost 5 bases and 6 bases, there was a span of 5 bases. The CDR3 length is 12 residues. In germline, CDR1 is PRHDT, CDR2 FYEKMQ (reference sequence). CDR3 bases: TGTGCCAGCAGCAACCCTAATTCACCCCTCCACTTT. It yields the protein CASSNPNSPLHF.

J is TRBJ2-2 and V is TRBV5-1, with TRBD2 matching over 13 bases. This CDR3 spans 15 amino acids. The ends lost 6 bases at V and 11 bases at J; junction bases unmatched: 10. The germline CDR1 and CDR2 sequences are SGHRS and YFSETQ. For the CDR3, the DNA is TGCGCCAGCACCGTCGGGACTAGCGGGACGAGAGAGCTGTTTTTT. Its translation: CASTVGTSGTRELFF.

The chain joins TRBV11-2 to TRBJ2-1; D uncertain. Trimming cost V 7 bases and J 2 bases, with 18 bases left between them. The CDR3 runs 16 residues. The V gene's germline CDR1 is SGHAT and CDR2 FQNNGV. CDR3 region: CASTPQVGNTYNEQFF. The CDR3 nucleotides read TGTGCCAGCACCCCTCAAGTAGGGAATACCTACAATGAGCAGTTCTTC.